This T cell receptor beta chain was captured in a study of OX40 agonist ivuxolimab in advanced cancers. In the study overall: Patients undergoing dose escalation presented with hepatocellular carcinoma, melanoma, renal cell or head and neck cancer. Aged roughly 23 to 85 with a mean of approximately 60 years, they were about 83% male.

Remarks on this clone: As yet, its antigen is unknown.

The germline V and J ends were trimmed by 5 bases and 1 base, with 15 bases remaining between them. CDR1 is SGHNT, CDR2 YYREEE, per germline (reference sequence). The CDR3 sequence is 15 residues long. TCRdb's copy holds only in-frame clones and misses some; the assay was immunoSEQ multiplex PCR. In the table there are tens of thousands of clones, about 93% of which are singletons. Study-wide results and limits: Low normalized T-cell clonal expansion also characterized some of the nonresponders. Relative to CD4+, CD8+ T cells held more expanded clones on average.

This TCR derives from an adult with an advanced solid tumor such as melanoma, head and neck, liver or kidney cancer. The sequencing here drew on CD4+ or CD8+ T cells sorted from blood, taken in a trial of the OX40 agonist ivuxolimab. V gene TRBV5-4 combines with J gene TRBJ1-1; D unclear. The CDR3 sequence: CASRKGGTENTEAFF. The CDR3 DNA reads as TGTGCCAGCAGGAAAGGAGGAACGGAGAACACTGAAGCTTTCTTT.